The sequence of this T cell receptor beta chain was determined in a study of blood T cell repertoires in COVID-19. Study overall: Specimens from acute and convalescent COVID-19 originated in the United States, Italy and Spain. T cells, B-cell-depleted T cells, or PBMCs provided the cDNA or gDNA that served as material.

Trimming shortened V by 6 bases and J by 9 bases, and 15 bases separated the two germline ends. CDR1 and CDR2 from the germline V gene are MNHEY and SMNVEV (reference sequence). This CDR3 region has 14 residues. Per the original methods: Estimated nucleated cell counts came from reference gene primer amplification. Here immunoSEQ multiplex PCR was the method, and the copy in TCRdb shows in-frame clones only, minus some. Clone size and V and J calls were adopted from that table, with D and trimming inferred from the DNA. The repertoire holds tens of thousands of clones, more than 75% seen once, with roughly 15% in the top ten.

Sequenced input: peripheral blood. The origin of this receptor is a man over 45 with active or convalescent COVID-19. This chain uses TRBV27 with TRBJ1-6; D gene unclear. The CDR3: CASRPGSIGSPLHF. In nucleotides, the CDR3 is TGTGCCAGCAGACCGGGGAGTATTGGTTCACCCCTCCACTTT.